A single T cell receptor (beta chain) is shown here with its context. The antigen remains unidentified. The sample comes from a study of CD4 T cells in relation to SARS-CoV-2 and coronaviruses. The overall study: ViraFEST: approximately eleven-day antigen culture of PBMCs, then TCR beta CDR3 sequencing. No peptide or an HIV-1 Nef peptide pool served as negative control.

The germline gives CDR1 SGHTA, CDR2 FQGTGA. Germline trimming cut 8 bases from V and 8 bases from J; bases unmatched to any gene: 4. The CDR3 has 13 residues. TCRdb keeps only in-frame clones here, not all; method: immunoSEQ multiplex PCR. Here the sample spans about 20,000 clones, roughly 80% being singletons. Unexposed donor CD4+ T cells date from about 2011-2019, before the COVID-19 pandemic. After approximately 10 days of culture, CD4+ T cells were isolated. V gene TRBV7-3 combines with J gene TRBJ1-6; 9 nucleotides line up with TRBD1. Sequenced material: CD4+ T cells from PBMCs, cultured in vitro. This TCR was recovered from a human donor in good health. In DNA, the CDR3 is TGTGCCAGCGGGACAGGGATGGATTCACCCCTCCACTTT. Its translation: CASGTGMDSPLHF.